This TCR beta chain was observed in a study of T cell changes during pregnancy in multiple sclerosis. Only in-frame clones appear in the TCRdb table, and some are missing; sequencing was by immunoSEQ multiplex PCR. Altogether tens of thousands of clones are present, approximately 92% being singletons, with the ten largest covering less than 0.85%. V was clipped by 5 bases and J by 2 bases; unmatched bases: 3. The CDR3 spans 15 residues. Germline V CDR1 and CDR2: LNHDA, SQIVND (reference sequence). The sequencing here drew on peripheral blood, taken in the second trimester of pregnancy. The chain employs TRBV19 and TRBJ1-5, with TRBD1 identical over 10 bases. This receptor was taken from a female donor in good health, enrolled as a control in a pregnancy study. The CDR3 protein is CASSGDRGRNQPQHF. The CDR3 DNA reads TGTGCCAGTAGTGGGGACAGGGGACGCAATCAGCCCCAGCATTTT.